Detailed here is one T cell receptor (beta chain). Antigen: not known. This record belongs to a study of blood T cells in healthy people across ages. The study's findings and limits: Long-lived and aged donors differed, with more naive CD4+ cells and higher diversity in the long-lived.

Primed by a sample-barcoded 5' primer and a J-beta primer mix, a second PCR proceeded for 7 to 11 cycles. TCRdb used MiXCR to reprocess the 5' RACE reads, holding one entry per CDR3 protein. The sample has 1,300,000 or so distinct CDR3 sequences; approximately 59% are singletons. V lost 0 bases to trimming and J lost 3 bases, with 12 bases between them. In germline, CDR1 is LGHNA, CDR2 YNFKEQ. The CDR3 has 15 amino acids. This rearrangement joins TRBV4-2 to TRBJ2-7, with D tentatively TRBD2 (6 bases). Sequenced sample: blood. The receptor was derived from a man between 18 and 29 years old in good health. CDR3 sequence reads: CASSQELRGGYEQYF. For the CDR3, the DNA is TGTGCCAGCAGCCAAGAATTACGGGGAGGCTACGAGCAGTACTTC.